The next 7 T cell receptor beta chains were all read from a single sample in a study of T cells in Graves' hyperthyroidism and ophthalmopathy. Using RNA transcripts as the source, TCR beta CDR3 regions were amplified. Primed by the HTBI set, a first-round RT-PCR was run on the TCR CDR3. TCRdb reprocessed the multiplex PCR reads via MiXCR and lists one record per CDR3 protein. The data contain around 800,000 distinct CDR3 sequences, around 39% of them seen just once; the ten biggest clones take up approximately 10%. Material: blood. The receptors originated from a man in his late teens or twenties with Graves' hyperthyroidism.

There are a few counts of this clonotype. The gene calls are TRBV5-6 and TRBJ1-1, with 7 positions matching TRBD1. The CDR3 length is 16 residues. Trimming took 4 bases from V and 1 from J; bases not matched to a gene: 10. The germline V gene has CDR1 SGHDT and CDR2 YYEEEE. CDR3 sequence reads: CASSPGGGTENTEAFF. The CDR3 nucleotides are TGTGCCAGCAGCCCAGGCGGTGGGACAGAGAACACTGAAGCTTTCTTT.

This rearrangement joins TRBV29-1 to TRBJ2-7, with D hard to call. The J call could be wrong; TRBJ2-4 is a better fit for the DNA end. The CDR3 is 11 amino acids. CDR1 SQVTM and CDR2 ANQGSEA come from the germline V gene. In DNA, the CDR3 is TGCAGCGTTGATTGGCAGAACATTCAGTACTTC. This encodes CSVDWQNIQYF.

The gene calls are TRBV5-5 and TRBJ1-1, with D tentatively TRBD1 (5 bases). The CDR3 runs 15 residues. Germline CDR1 SGHKS, CDR2 YYEKEE (reference sequence). V was trimmed by 5 bases and J by 1 base, leaving 15 bases between them. CDR3 in amino acids: CASSSRDGPNTEAFF. The CDR3 region has the DNA TGTGCCAGCAGTTCGAGGGACGGACCGAACACTGAAGCTTTCTTT.

This clonotype was detected a few times. J is TRBJ2-7 and V is TRBV9, with a possible D match to TRBD2 (5 bases). Germline values: CDR1 SGDLS, CDR2 YYNGEE. Trimming removed 0 bases from V and 3 bases from J, with 10 bases in between. The CDR3 loop spans 14 amino acids. The CDR3 bases are TGTGCCAGCAGCGTAGGAGGGTCCGTCTACGAGCAGTACTTC. Amino acid sequence: CASSVGGSVYEQYF.

The chain links TRBV9 to TRBJ2-7; 7 bases align to TRBD2. The ends lost 5 bases at V and 3 bases at J; junction bases unmatched: 14. The CDR3 has 16 amino acids. Germline CDR1 reads SGDLS; CDR2 reads YYNGEE. CDR3 bases: TGTGCCAGCAGTGTCGGTGGGGGGGTTGCCCTCTACGAGCAGTACTTC. This gives the protein CASSVGGGVALYEQYF.

This clonotype was observed many times. V gene TRBV7-8 combines with J gene TRBJ1-6; a possible D gene is TRBD1 (5 bases). Germline V CDR1 and CDR2: SGHVS, FQNEAQ. The CDR3 runs 15 residues. The V gene lost 1 base and the J gene lost 6 bases, with 10 bases spanning the gap. The CDR3 here is CASSLGAGSNSPLHF. In nucleotides, the CDR3 is TGTGCCAGCAGCTTAGGTGCAGGGTCTAATTCACCCCTCCACTTT. The full variable domain, rest sourced from reference TRBV7-8 and TRBJ1-6, is GAGVSQSPRYKVAKRGQDVALRCDPISGHVSLFWYQQALGQGPEFLTYFQNEAQLDKSGLPSDRFFAERPEGSVSTLKIQRTQQEDSAVYLCASSLGAGSNSPLHFGNGTRLTVT.

This clonotype was seen more than once but under ten times. The chain recombines TRBV9 with TRBJ2-7; 8 bases line up with TRBD2. The V segment lost 6 bases and the J segment 5 bases; nucleotides outside the gene matches: 13. The CDR3 length is 15 residues. Germline CDR1 SGDLS, CDR2 YYNGEE. In nucleotides, the CDR3 is TGTGCCAGCACCAGCACCGGGCGGGAGGACGACGAGCAGTACTTC. It codes for CASTSTGREDDEQYF.